The 10 T cell receptor beta chains presented below share a single source sample, sequenced in a study of blood T cell repertoires in COVID-19. Sequencing used immunoSEQ multiplex PCR; TCRdb keeps in-frame clones, though not all of them. The data contain 200,000 to 300,000 clones, roughly 90% of them singletons. The source material was peripheral blood. Receptors were obtained from a man aged 55 to 70 who had recovered from COVID-19.

J is TRBJ1-5 and V is TRBV2; the D gene is possibly TRBD1 (6 bases). Germline CDR1 is SNHLY and CDR2 is FYNNEI. This CDR3 contains 13 residues. The V gene lost 10 bases and the J gene lost 6 bases, with 16 bases spanning the gap. DNA of the CDR3: TGTGCCACCAAGGGGGGGCTGGGTCAGCCCCAGCATTTT. Translation gives CATKGGLGQPQHF. Using reference TRBV2 and TRBJ1-5 for the parts outside the CDR3, the full variable domain is EPEVTQTPSHQVTQMGQEVILRCVPISNHLYFYWYRQILGQKVEFLVSFYNNEISEKSEIFDDQFSVERPDGSNFTLKIRSTKLEDSAMYFCATKGGLGQPQHFGDGTRLSIL.

V gene TRBV4-1 combines with J gene TRBJ1-6; possible D gene TRBD1, 6 bases. Germline-derived CDR1 and CDR2 are MGHRA and YSYEKL. There are 18 residues in the CDR3. V lost 1 base and J lost 6, with 19 bases in between. The CDR3 spells CASSQAPGGQGANSPLHF. CDR3 in DNA: TGCGCCAGCAGCCAAGCCCCGGGGGGGCAGGGAGCTAATTCACCCCTCCACTTT.

The V call is TRBV9, the J call TRBJ2-5, with D perhaps matching TRBD1 (6 bases). Germline V lookup: CDR1 SGDLS, CDR2 YYNGEE. V gave up 4 bases and J gave up 1 base, with 20 bases separating them. This CDR3 comprises 17 residues. CDR3 in amino acids: CASSSSVPGTRQETQYF. The CDR3 nucleotides are TGTGCCAGCAGCTCCTCTGTTCCCGGGACACGCCAAGAGACCCAGTACTTC.

The sample holds one count of this clone. The chain uses TRBV19 and TRBJ2-5; a possible D gene is TRBD1 (5 bases). Trimming took 6 bases from V and 0 from J, leaving 14 bases between them. The germline CDR1 and CDR2 sequences are LNHDA and SQIVND (reference sequence). The CDR3 is 15 amino acids. The CDR3 here is CASSKADSHQETQYF. As DNA, the CDR3 is TGTGCCAGTAGCAAAGCAGACAGCCACCAAGAGACCCAGTACTTC. The full variable domain, its missing parts supplied by reference TRBV19 and TRBJ2-5, is DGGITQSPKYLFRKEGQNVTLSCEQNLNHDAMYWYRQDPGQGLRLIYYSQIVNDFQKGDIAEGYSVSREKKESFPLTVTSAQKNPTAFYLCASSKADSHQETQYFGPGTRLLVL.

V gene TRBV6-6 combines with J gene TRBJ1-4; D gene uncertain. CDR3 length: 14 amino acids. CDR1 and CDR2 from the germline V gene are MNHNY and SVGAGI (reference sequence). With 7 bases removed from V and 8 bases from J, the gap between germline ends came to 17 bases. CDR3 nucleotide sequence: TGTGCCAGCATGAGGTCTCGAGGAGGGGAAAAACTGTTTTTT. Its translation: CASMRSRGGEKLFF.

This chain connects TRBV19 to TRBJ2-3; TRBD1 aligns across 9 bases. The CDR3 is made up of 15 amino acids. The germline V gene encodes CDR1 LNHDA and CDR2 SQIVND (reference sequence). V lost 5 bases and J lost 1; bases outside the gene matches: 4. The chain's CDR3 is CASSYRGPGTDTQYF. The CDR3 DNA reads as TGTGCCAGTAGTTACAGGGGGCCGGGCACAGATACGCAGTATTTT.

The chain combines TRBV6-5 with TRBJ2-7, with 7 bases identical to TRBD1. Germline CDR1 is MNHEY and CDR2 is SVGAGI. The CDR3 has 15 amino acids. Germline trimming cut 0 bases from V and 3 bases from J; bases unmatched to any gene: 5. CDR3 residues: CASSYSPDRVYEQYF. The CDR3 DNA is TGTGCCAGCAGTTACTCCCCCGACAGGGTCTACGAGCAGTACTTC.

The rearrangement joins TRBV11-2 to TRBJ1-1; 7 bases fit TRBD1. In germline, CDR1 is SGHAT, CDR2 FQNNGV. The V segment lost 7 bases and the J segment 1 base; nucleotides outside the gene matches: 6. The CDR3 contains 14 residues. DNA for the CDR3: TGTGCCAGCACCTTGACAGGGTCGAACACTGAAGCTTTCTTT. Translating gives CASTLTGSNTEAFF.

The V gene is TRBV5-1, the J gene TRBJ2-3, with a tentative D call TRBD2 (5 bases). The V end was cut by 0 bases, the J end by 3 bases, with 11 bases between. The CDR3 sequence is 15 residues long. CDR1 and CDR2 (germline): SGHRS, YFSETQ. The CDR3 here is CASSLGGSKTDTQYF. CDR3 DNA sequence: TGCGCCAGCAGCTTGGGAGGGTCGAAAACAGATACGCAGTATTTT.

The CDR3 nucleotides read TGTGCCAGCAGCAGCACCTATAATTCACCCCTCCACTTT. This codes for CASSSTYNSPLHF. This chain joins TRBV7-2 and TRBJ1-6; D unclear. This CDR3 has 13 amino acids. V lost 5 bases, J lost 2 bases, and 4 bases lay in between. Germline V gene sequence: CDR1 SGHTA, CDR2 FQGNSA.